One sample yielded the 27 T cell receptor beta chains listed below, sequenced in a study of beta chain features in type 1 diabetes. The entirety of the isolated RNA underwent reverse transcription, so expressed TCRB transcripts were sequenced. Measured with immunoSEQ multiplex PCR; TCRdb has only the in-frame clones, and not every one. The repertoire holds around 240,000 clones, with about 63% as singletons. The sequenced sample was naive CD4+ T cells from blood. The receptors here all came from a young man in good health.

The J gene is TRBJ2-7, the V gene TRBV5-6; 8 nucleotides agree with TRBD1. The germline V gene has CDR1 SGHDT and CDR2 YYEEEE. The J segment lost 7 bases and the V segment lost 5 bases, leaving 11 bases of the junction unmatched. The CDR3 is made up of 14 amino acids. In DNA form, the CDR3 reads TGTGCCAGCAGGGCAGGGGGCGAGTTGTGGGAGCAGTACTTC. This gives the protein CASRAGGELWEQYF.

The chain combines TRBV13 with TRBJ1-3; D is perhaps TRBD1 (5 bases). The V gene's germline CDR1 is PRHDT and CDR2 FYEKMQ (reference sequence). The CDR3 has 13 amino acids. Trimming pared 0 bases from V and 5 bases from J, leaving 5 bases between. The CDR3 DNA reads as TGTGCCAGCAGCTTAGGGGACAGAAACACCATATATTTT. It translates to CASSLGDRNTIYF.

This clone turned up a few times. This chain links TRBV29-1 with TRBJ2-5, with 7 bases lining up with TRBD2. CDR1 SQVTM and CDR2 ANQGSEA come from the germline V gene. The V gene end was trimmed by 5 bases and the J gene end by 2 bases; junction bases not matched to a gene: 2. The CDR3 contains 12 residues. DNA for the CDR3: TGCAGCGTTTGGGGGGGACAAGAGACCCAGTACTTC. Translated: CSVWGGQETQYF.

The J gene is TRBJ1-1, the V gene TRBV29-1; tentatively, D is TRBD1 (5 bases). This CDR3 region has 11 residues. Between the trimmed V and J ends, which lost 4 bases and 6 bases, there was a span of 9 bases. Germline V gene lookup returns CDR1 SQVTM and CDR2 ANQGSEA. The CDR3 sequence is CSVVGRAEAFF. Written as DNA, the CDR3 is TGCAGCGTTGTGGGACGGGCTGAAGCTTTCTTT.

J is TRBJ2-7 and V is TRBV7-9; possible D gene TRBD2, 5 bases. Between the trimmed V and J ends, which lost 1 base and 2 bases, there was a span of 9 bases. Germline loops: CDR1 SEHNR, CDR2 FQNEAQ (reference sequence). The CDR3 covers 14 residues. The CDR3 region is CASSLDVGAYEQYF. The CDR3 DNA is TGTGCCAGCAGCTTAGATGTGGGAGCCTACGAGCAGTACTTC.

This chain connects TRBV5-6 to TRBJ2-5, with 12 bases fitting TRBD2. CDR3 length: 16 amino acids. Germline lookup yields CDR1 SGHDT and CDR2 YYEEEE. J gave up 6 bases and V 4 bases, and 10 bases lay outside the gene matches. Here the CDR3 DNA reads TGTGCCAGCAGCCCGAGACTAGCGGGAGAGGGAAAGACCCAGTACTTC. This codes for CASSPRLAGEGKTQYF. The complete variable domain, with remaining parts taken from reference TRBV5-6 and TRBJ2-5, reads DAGVTQSPTHLIKTRGQQVTLRCSPKSGHDTVSWYQQALGQGPQFIFQYYEEEERQRGNFPDRFSGHQFPNYSSELNVNALLLGDSALYLCASSPRLAGEGKTQYFGPGTRLLVL.

This clone was seen a handful of times. Written as DNA, the CDR3 is TGTGCCAGCAGTTTACCTAGCGGGGGAAACACCGGGGAGCTGTTTTTT. Protein sequence: CASSLPSGGNTGELFF. This chain joins TRBV28 and TRBJ2-2; TRBD2 agrees at 10 bases. The CDR3 spans 16 residues. The V gene end was trimmed by 2 bases and the J gene end by 2 bases; junction bases not matched to a gene: 2. CDR1 MDHEN and CDR2 SYDVKM come from the germline V gene.

The J gene is TRBJ2-4, the V gene TRBV5-4; D is unclear. Germline CDR1 and CDR2: SGHNT and YYREEE (reference sequence). The V end lost 0 bases, the J end lost 7 bases, and 11 bases lay between the germline ends. The CDR3 sequence is 14 residues long. The DNA for the CDR3 is TGTGCCAGCAGCTTGGAAGGTAACTGGAACATTCAGTACTTC. Translating it yields CASSLEGNWNIQYF.

This chain links TRBV7-9 with TRBJ2-1; D gene ambiguous. The CDR3 extends over 13 amino acids. Trimming removed 1 base at V and 4 bases at J, with 5 bases between. Germline values: CDR1 SEHNR, CDR2 FQNEAQ (reference sequence). Written as DNA, the CDR3 is TGTGCCAGCAGCTTAGTAGTTTACAATGAGCAGTTCTTC. This codes for CASSLVVYNEQFF.

The chain couples TRBV7-2 to TRBJ2-2; tentative D call: TRBD2 (5 bases). Per the germline V gene, CDR1 is SGHTA and CDR2 is FQGNSA. This CDR3 contains 15 residues. With 6 bases removed from V and 7 bases from J, the gap between germline ends came to 18 bases. CDR3 in DNA: TGTGCCAGCAGGTTGGCTTCGAGGGCTGACGGGGAGCTGTTTTTT. Amino acids: CASRLASRADGELFF.

The chain recombines TRBV7-2 with TRBJ2-5, with no clear D. The CDR3 totals 13 residues. Germline CDR1 reads SGHTA; CDR2 reads FQGNSA. The V gene lost 5 bases and the J gene lost 5 bases, with 12 bases spanning the gap. This CDR3 reads CASSARVWETQYF. As DNA, the CDR3 is TGTGCCAGCAGCGCACGGGTTTGGGAGACCCAGTACTTC.

The rearrangement links TRBV30 to TRBJ1-2; 7 nucleotides match TRBD1. Trimming at V came to 0 bases and at J to 8 bases, leaving 6 bases not matched to a gene. The germline gives CDR1 GTSNPN, CDR2 SVGIG (reference sequence). The CDR3 runs to 13 residues. The CDR3: CAWSVLTGQGYTF. DNA for the CDR3: TGTGCCTGGAGTGTATTGACAGGGCAAGGCTACACCTTC.

CDR3 bases: TGTGCCAGCAGTGTAGAGGGGGCCAGACTAGCGGGACGTAATGAGCAGTTCTTC. This translates into CASSVEGARLAGRNEQFF. The chain is built from TRBV2 and TRBJ2-1, with TRBD2 matching over 11 bases. The V gene's germline CDR1 is SNHLY and CDR2 FYNNEI. The CDR3 totals 18 residues. Germline trimming cut 4 bases from V and 7 bases from J; bases unmatched to any gene: 15.

This clone was seen only once. V usage is TRBV9 and J usage is TRBJ2-1, with a weak D call TRBD2 (5 bases). V was cut by 1 base and J by 1 base, with 15 bases left in between. Germline V gene data show CDR1 as SGDLS and CDR2 as YYNGEE. This CDR3 spans 17 amino acids. CDR3 region: CASSVNGGLVSYNEQFF. The CDR3 region has the DNA TGTGCCAGCAGCGTAAATGGAGGACTCGTGTCCTACAATGAGCAGTTCTTC.

The table lists this clone with a count of one. The genes are TRBV14 and TRBJ2-7; possibly TRBD1 for D (7 bases). Germline V lookup: CDR1 SGHDN, CDR2 FVKESK. This CDR3 has 15 amino acids. V dropped 1 base and J dropped 3 bases, with 13 bases sitting between them. The CDR3 is CASSQVGGGGYEQYF. In DNA, the CDR3 is TGTGCCAGCAGCCAAGTAGGAGGGGGCGGCTACGAGCAGTACTTC.

This clone was observed a handful of times. The chain combines TRBV30 with TRBJ2-1; the D gene is possibly TRBD2 (6 bases). The CDR3 has 16 amino acids. The germline CDR1 and CDR2 sequences are GTSNPN and SVGIG (reference sequence). The ends were cut back, 0 bases at V and 4 bases at J, with 16 bases in the middle. The CDR3 DNA sequence: TGTGCCTGGAGTGTATTTTCCCCGGGGAGGTACAATGAGCAGTTCTTC. The encoded protein is CAWSVFSPGRYNEQFF. The full variable domain, with the rest looked up from reference TRBV30 and TRBJ2-1, is SQTIHQWPATLVQPVGSPLSLECTVEGTSNPNLYWYRQAAGRGLQLLFYSVGIGQISSEVPQNLSASRPQDRQFILSSKKLLLSDSGFYLCAWSVFSPGRYNEQFFGPGTRLTVL.

The chain recombines TRBV6-1 with TRBJ2-4, with 7 positions matching TRBD2. From germline, CDR1 is MNHNS and CDR2 SASEGT. This CDR3 is 15 amino acids long. V gave up 7 bases and J gave up 6 bases; unmatched junction bases: 12. CDR3 sequence: CASTDEGGSANIQYF. The DNA for the CDR3 is TGTGCCAGCACGGATGAGGGCGGGAGTGCAAACATTCAGTACTTC.

This clone was seen more than once but under ten times. Other nucleotide sequences in the sample specify the same CDR3. This chain links TRBV7-2 with TRBJ2-6, with D possibly being TRBD2 (6 bases). Germline V CDR1 and CDR2: SGHTA, FQGNSA. Trimming left V 2 bases short and J 2 bases short, with 7 bases between. CDR3 length equals 15 residues. The DNA for the CDR3 is TGTGCCAGCAGCTTACGGGGGACTGGGGCCAACGTCCTGACTTTC. It specifies CASSLRGTGANVLTF.

CDR3 loop: CASSGDINQPQHF. For the CDR3, the DNA is TGTGCCAGCAGTGGGGACATTAATCAGCCCCAGCATTTT. The V call is TRBV6-5, the J call TRBJ1-5; tentative D call: TRBD1 (6 bases). This CDR3 region has 13 residues. Between the trimmed V and J ends, which lost 5 bases and 4 bases, there was a span of 9 bases. Germline V gives CDR1 MNHEY, CDR2 SVGAGI.

CDR3 in DNA: TGTGCCAGCAGTAAACCTCCGGGACAGGGAAAAGAGACCCAGTACTTC. Translation: CASSKPPGQGKETQYF. The rearrangement joins TRBV25-1 to TRBJ2-5; the match to TRBD1 covers 9 bases. In germline, CDR1 is MGHDK, CDR2 SYGVNS. The CDR3 is 16 residues long. V shed 5 bases and J 3 bases; nucleotides not matched to a gene: 10. The whole variable domain, filled in from reference TRBV25-1 and TRBJ2-5, reads EADIYQTPRYLVIGTGKKITLECSQTMGHDKMYWYQQDPGMELHLIHYSYGVNSTEKGDLSSESTVSRIRTEHFPLTLESARPSHTSQYLCASSKPPGQGKETQYFGPGTRLLVL.

This clone came up a few times. The CDR3 loop is CASRDPVRNEQFF. DNA of the CDR3: TGTGCCAGTCGGGACCCAGTTCGGAATGAGCAGTTCTTC. J is TRBJ2-1 and V is TRBV19; D may be TRBD1 or TRBD2 (5 bases each). Trimming stripped 8 bases from V and 7 bases from J, with 15 bases between. Germline V gene sequence: CDR1 LNHDA, CDR2 SQIVND (reference sequence). The CDR3 contains 13 residues.

Only one count was recorded for this clone. The V gene is TRBV2, the J gene TRBJ2-7; D is unresolved. Trimming stripped 2 bases from V and 4 bases from J, with 12 bases between. The length of the CDR3 is 14 residues. CDR1 is SNHLY and CDR2 is FYNNEI in the germline V gene. The CDR3 DNA reads as TGTGCCAGCAGTGAACGGATCCTAAGATACGAGCAGTACTTC. It is translated as CASSERILRYEQYF.

As DNA, the CDR3 is TGTGCCAGCACCTTGGGGACTAGCGGGAACTACGAGCAGTACTTC. Translation gives CASTLGTSGNYEQYF. The V gene is TRBV28, the J gene TRBJ2-7; TRBD2 agrees at 13 bases. The CDR3 totals 15 residues. Trimming at V came to 7 bases and at J to 3 bases, leaving 6 bases not matched to a gene. Per the germline V gene, CDR1 is MDHEN and CDR2 is SYDVKM.

J is TRBJ2-1 and V is TRBV15, with unresolved D. Germline values: CDR1 LNHNV, CDR2 YYDKDF (reference sequence). With 6 bases removed from V and 9 bases from J, the gap between germline ends came to 12 bases. CDR3 length equals 12 residues. The CDR3 DNA reads TGTGCCACCAGGACGTATATCGGTGAGCAGTTCTTC. It encodes CATRTYIGEQFF.

V usage is TRBV9 and J usage is TRBJ1-6; a weak D match, TRBD1 (6 bases). The CDR3 has 14 amino acids. Germline loops: CDR1 SGDLS, CDR2 YYNGEE. Trimming left V 0 bases short and J 14 bases short, with 15 bases between. CDR3 in amino acids: CASSVGTGPKALHF. As DNA, the CDR3 is TGTGCCAGCAGCGTAGGTACAGGGCCCAAGGCCCTCCACTTT.

In its sample, this clone was seen once. This chain uses TRBV30 with TRBJ2-2, with D possibly TRBD2 on 6 matching bases. The CDR3 contains 17 residues. The ends were cut back, 0 bases at V and 4 bases at J, with 18 bases in the middle. Germline V gene lookup returns CDR1 GTSNPN and CDR2 SVGIG (reference sequence). As DNA, the CDR3 is TGTGCCTGGAGTGTACCGCTCGGCGGGAAAGGCACCGGGGAGCTGTTTTTT. Its protein is CAWSVPLGGKGTGELFF.

J is TRBJ2-2 and V is TRBV4-1; 9 bases map to TRBD2. CDR3 length: 14 residues. Germline loops: CDR1 MGHRA, CDR2 YSYEKL. Trimming removed 8 bases from V and 6 bases from J; junction bases left unmatched: 7. CDR3: CASEPGLASGELFF. The CDR3 DNA reads TGCGCCAGCGAACCGGGACTAGCCTCCGGGGAGCTGTTTTTT.